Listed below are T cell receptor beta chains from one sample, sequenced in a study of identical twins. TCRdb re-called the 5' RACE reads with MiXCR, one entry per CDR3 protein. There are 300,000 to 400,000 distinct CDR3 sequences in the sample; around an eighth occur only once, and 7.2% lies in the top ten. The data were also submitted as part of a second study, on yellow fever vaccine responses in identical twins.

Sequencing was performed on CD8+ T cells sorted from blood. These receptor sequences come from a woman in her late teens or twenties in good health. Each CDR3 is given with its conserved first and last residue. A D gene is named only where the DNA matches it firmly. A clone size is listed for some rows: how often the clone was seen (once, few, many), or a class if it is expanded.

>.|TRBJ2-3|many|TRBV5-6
CASRNQGTDTQYF
TGTGCCAGCAGGAATCAGGGCACAGATACGCAGTATTTT
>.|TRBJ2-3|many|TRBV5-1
CASSPGPHGSSTDTQYF
TGCGCCAGCAGCCCGGGACCTCACGGATCTAGCACAGATACGCAGTATTTT
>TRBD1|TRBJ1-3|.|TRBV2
CASSGPGQGGDSGNTIYF
TGTGCCAGCAGTGGTCCGGGACAGGGAGGAGACTCTGGAAACACCATATATTTT
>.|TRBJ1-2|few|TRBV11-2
CASTLGGEWVGYTF
TGTGCCAGTACCCTAGGGGGGGAGTGGGTTGGCTACACCTTC
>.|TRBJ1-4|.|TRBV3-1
CASSQGGGGVEKLFF
TGTGCCAGCAGCCAAGGAGGAGGGGGAGTTGAAAAACTGTTTTTT
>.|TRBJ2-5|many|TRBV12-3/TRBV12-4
CASRGTVQETQYF
TGTGCCAGCAGGGGGACGGTCCAAGAGACCCAGTACTTC
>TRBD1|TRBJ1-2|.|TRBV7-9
CASTPLSGQGDYGYTF
TGTGCCAGCACCCCTCTCTCAGGACAGGGGGACTATGGCTACACCTTC
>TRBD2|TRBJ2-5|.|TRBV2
CASSAPGLERETQYF
TGTGCCAGCAGCGCCCCTGGACTAGAAAGGGAGACCCAGTACTTC
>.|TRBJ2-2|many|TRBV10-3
CAISEPGPGELFF
TGTGCCATCAGTGAGCCGGGTCCCGGGGAGCTGTTTTTT
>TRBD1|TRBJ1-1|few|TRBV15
CATSRPSTGGGFTEAFF
TGTGCCACCAGCAGACCTTCTACAGGGGGCGGTTTCACTGAAGCTTTCTTT
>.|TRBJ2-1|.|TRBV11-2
CASSLVGGLLQFF
TGTGCCAGCAGCTTAGTAGGGGGTCTTTTACAGTTCTTC
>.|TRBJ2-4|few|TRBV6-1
CASRLGPTSAKNIQYF
TGTGCCAGCAGATTGGGGCCGACTTCAGCCAAAAACATTCAGTACTTC
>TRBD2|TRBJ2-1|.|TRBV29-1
CSVGGLAGVEAYNEQFF
TGCAGCGTTGGGGGACTAGCGGGAGTGGAGGCCTACAATGAGCAGTTCTTC
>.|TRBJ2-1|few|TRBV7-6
CASSLAFRLRQGRRNEQFF
TGTGCCAGCAGCTTAGCGTTTCGTTTAAGGCAGGGTAGACGCAATGAGCAGTTCTTC
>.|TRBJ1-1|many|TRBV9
CASSVGTVNTEAFF
TGTGCCAGCAGCGTAGGGACGGTGAACACTGAAGCTTTCTTT
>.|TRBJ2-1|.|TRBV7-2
CASSLSEGPRREQFF
TGTGCCAGCAGCTTAAGTGAGGGTCCGAGGAGGGAGCAGTTCTTC
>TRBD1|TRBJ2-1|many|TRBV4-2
CASSQEAGTGDNEQFF
TGTGCCAGCAGCCAAGAGGCCGGGACAGGGGACAATGAGCAGTTCTTC
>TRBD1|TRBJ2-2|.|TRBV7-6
CASSLAGTGFTGELFF
TGTGCCAGCAGCTTAGCCGGGACAGGGTTCACCGGGGAGCTGTTTTTT
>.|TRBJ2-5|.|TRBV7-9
CASSFDSYQETQYF
TGTGCCAGCAGCTTTGACAGTTACCAAGAGACCCAGTACTTC
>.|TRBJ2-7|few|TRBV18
CASSPEHYEQYF
TGTGCCAGCTCACCTGAGCATTACGAGCAGTACTTC
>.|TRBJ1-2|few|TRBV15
CATSSLHLYGYTF
TGTGCCACCAGCAGTTTACATCTCTATGGCTACACCTTC
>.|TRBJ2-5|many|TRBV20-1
CSARDIDRGETQYF
TGCAGTGCTAGAGATATTGATCGGGGGGAGACCCAGTACTTC
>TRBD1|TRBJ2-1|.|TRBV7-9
CASRPGTGNYNEQFF
TGTGCCAGCAGACCCGGGACAGGGAACTACAATGAGCAGTTCTTC
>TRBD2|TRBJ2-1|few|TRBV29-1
CSVERPSGYNEQFF
TGCAGCGTTGAAAGGCCTAGCGGGTACAATGAGCAGTTCTTC
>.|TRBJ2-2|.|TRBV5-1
CASSLRRDGPGELFF
TGCGCCAGCAGCTTGCGACGCGACGGGCCCGGGGAGCTGTTTTTT
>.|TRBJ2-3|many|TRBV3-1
CASSQGPGADTQYF
TGTGCCAGCAGCCAAGGTCCCGGGGCAGATACGCAGTATTTT
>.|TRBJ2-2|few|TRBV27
CASSLKGRGTGELFF
TGTGCCAGCAGTTTAAAGGGGCGGGGCACCGGGGAGCTGTTTTTT
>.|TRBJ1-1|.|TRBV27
CASQGGVTEAFF
TGTGCCTCACAAGGGGGGGTCACTGAAGCTTTCTTT
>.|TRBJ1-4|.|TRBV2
CASSEGHVNEKLFF
TGTGCCAGCAGTGAAGGGCACGTTAATGAAAAACTGTTTTTT
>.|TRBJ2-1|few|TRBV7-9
CASSLTPYNEQFF
TGTGCCAGCAGCTTAACACCATACAATGAGCAGTTCTTC
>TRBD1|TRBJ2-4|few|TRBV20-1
CSVPGQGLDIQYF
TGCAGTGTTCCGGGACAGGGGCTGGACATTCAGTACTTC
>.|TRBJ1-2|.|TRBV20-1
CSARDRSADYGYTF
TGCAGTGCTAGAGATAGGTCGGCAGACTATGGCTACACCTTC
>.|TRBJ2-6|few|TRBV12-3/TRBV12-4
CASRIGSRSGANVLTF
TGTGCCAGCAGGATTGGCAGCCGCTCTGGGGCCAACGTCCTGACTTTC
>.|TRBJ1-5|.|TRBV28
CASSPQGGPQHF
TGTGCCAGCAGTCCGCAGGGTGGGCCCCAGCATTTT